This TCR beta chain stems from a study of beta chain features in type 1 diabetes. General study findings and limits: PCR could preferentially amplify shorter templates, alike in patients and controls.

Notes on this clone: The antigen is unknown.

This CDR3 comprises 13 residues. The junction had 9 bases not matched to a gene; V was cut back by 5 bases and J by 8 bases. Germline values: CDR1 GTSNPN, CDR2 SVGIG (reference sequence). Expressed TCRB transcripts were sequenced, since all the RNA that had been isolated was reverse transcribed. Data came from immunoSEQ multiplex PCR; TCRdb stores just in-frame clones and leaves some out. This table holds approximately 160,000 clones, approximately 8.1% found once. The rearrangement uses TRBV30 and TRBJ1-2; 9 nucleotides line up with TRBD1. Input material: central memory CD4+ T cells from blood. The clonotype was recovered from a man aged 18 to 29 in good health. The CDR3 DNA sequence: TGTGCCTGGGACAGGGGGGAATCTGGGGGCTACACCTTC. This translates into CAWDRGESGGYTF. Full variable domain (outside the CDR3, taken from reference TRBV30 and TRBJ1-2): SQTIHQWPATLVQPVGSPLSLECTVEGTSNPNLYWYRQAAGRGLQLLFYSVGIGQISSEVPQNLSASRPQDRQFILSSKKLLLSDSGFYLCAWDRGESGGYTFGSGTRLTVV.